The present T cell receptor (beta chain) was sequenced within a study of identical twins. TCRdb analysed the 5' RACE reads with MiXCR anew, one entry per CDR3 protein. This table holds 640,000 or so distinct CDR3 sequences, 5.5% to 6.5% found once. The germline V gene encodes CDR1 LNHNV and CDR2 YYDKDF (reference sequence). The CDR3 consists of 15 residues. V was cut by 3 bases and J by 3 bases, with 14 bases left in between. This clonotype was counted ten times or more. Sequencing was carried out using naive T cells sorted from blood. The chain links TRBV15 to TRBJ2-5, with D tentatively TRBD2 (6 bases). The sequence derives from a man younger than 35 in good health. This CDR3 is CATSRVQGLEETQYF. CDR3 coding DNA: TGTGCCACCAGCAGGGTCCAGGGACTGGAAGAGACCCAGTACTTC.